The clone carrying this T cell receptor (beta chain) was recorded once. The assay was immunoSEQ multiplex PCR, and TCRdb's table has in-frame clones only and misses some. The sample has under 300,000 clones; approximately 90% are singletons. The sample belongs to a study of blood T cell repertoires in COVID-19. At the level of the study: From T cells, B-cell-depleted T cells, or PBMCs came the material, which was cDNA or gDNA.

CDR1 and CDR2 from the germline V gene are MDHEN and SYDVKM. This CDR3 is 16 amino acids long. V was pared by 0 bases and J by 3 bases, with 5 bases of the junction left unmatched. This TCR derives from a woman aged 40 to 55 who had recovered from COVID-19. Sequenced: peripheral blood. The chain is built from TRBV28 and TRBJ2-5; 9 positions match TRBD1. CDR3 residues: CASSLWGTGTKETQYF. CDR3 sequence (DNA): TGTGCCAGCAGTTTATGGGGGACAGGGACTAAAGAGACCCAGTACTTC.